These T cell receptor beta chains were read from a single sample in a study of vaccination and CD4 T cells after COVID-19. TCRdb used MiXCR to reprocess the PCR reads, holding one entry per CDR3 protein. The sample carries some 13,000 distinct CDR3 sequences, about half recorded once. The antigens of these receptors remain unknown. The specimen sequenced was CD4+ T cells from blood, cultured in vitro. The receptors were gathered from a human donor who had recovered from COVID-19. The CDR3 runs from the conserved cysteine through the conserved F or W. A D gene is named only where the DNA matches it firmly. Clone size is stated in some rows and not others, as once, few, many or a class when expanded.

j_call d_call v_call clone_size cdr3_aa cdr3_nt
TRBJ1-5 NA TRBV5-5 NA CASSLADSGPRNQPQHF TGTGCCAGCAGCTTGGCCGATTCGGGCCCACGCAATCAGCCCCAGCATTTT
TRBJ2-7 TRBD2 TRBV15 NA CATSRGLAGDYEQYF TGTGCCACCAGCAGAGGACTAGCGGGAGATTACGAGCAGTACTTC
TRBJ2-7 TRBD2 TRBV15 NA CATSRDREGPDEQYF TGTGCCACCAGCAGAGATCGGGAGGGGCCGGACGAGCAGTACTTC
TRBJ2-1 TRBD2 TRBV7-2 few CASSLTSGTYNEQFF TGTGCCAGCAGCTTGACTAGCGGGACCTACAATGAGCAGTTCTTC
TRBJ2-7 NA TRBV28 NA CASNEGSWGEQYF TGTGCCAGCAACGAGGGGTCGTGGGGCGAGCAGTACTTC
TRBJ1-2 NA TRBV20-1 few CSASLVRGYGYTF TGCAGTGCTAGTCTCGTCAGGGGCTATGGCTACACCTTC
TRBJ1-3 NA TRBV19 NA CASGLGQRNTIYF TGTGCCAGTGGATTAGGACAGAGAAACACCATATATTTT
TRBJ1-2 TRBD1 TRBV4-2 large CASSQDWQGAVSGYTF TGTGCCAGCAGCCAAGATTGGCAGGGGGCTGTCTCTGGCTACACCTTC
TRBJ2-3 TRBD2 TRBV11-2 NA CASSLGLLAGPSTDTQYF TGTGCCAGCAGCTTAGGCTTACTAGCGGGACCTAGCACAGATACGCAGTATTTT
TRBJ1-5 NA TRBV19 few CASNRAHLNQPQHF TGTGCCAGTAACAGGGCCCATCTCAATCAGCCCCAGCATTTT
TRBJ2-7 TRBD2 TRBV20-1 NA CSARGFWAGGGSYEQYF TGCAGTGCTAGAGGGTTTTGGGCGGGAGGGGGCTCCTACGAGCAGTACTTC
TRBJ1-2 NA TRBV6-1 NA CASTQRGYGYTF TGTGCCAGCACCCAAAGGGGGTATGGCTACACCTTC
TRBJ2-1 TRBD2 TRBV12-3/TRBV12-4 few CASRDGTSGWNEQFF TGTGCCAGCAGAGACGGGACTAGCGGGTGGAATGAGCAGTTCTTC
TRBJ2-5 NA TRBV28 NA CASLGLSQETQYF TGTGCCAGCCTCGGGCTTTCACAAGAGACCCAGTACTTC
TRBJ2-7 TRBD2 TRBV5-6 NA CASSRTSGIYEQYF TGTGCCAGCAGCCGGACTAGCGGGATCTACGAGCAGTACTTC
TRBJ2-1 NA TRBV29-1 NA CSVGQGYDEQFF TGCAGCGTTGGGCAGGGTTACGATGAGCAGTTCTTC
TRBJ2-4 TRBD2 TRBV2 NA CASRLGTIPVFAKNIQYF TGTGCCAGCAGATTAGGGACTATCCCGGTCTTCGCCAAAAACATTCAGTACTTC
TRBJ2-1 TRBD2 TRBV7-2 NA CASSWTPGTSGSNEQFF TGTGCCAGCAGCTGGACCCCTGGGACTAGCGGGAGTAATGAGCAGTTCTTC
TRBJ2-2 NA TRBV7-9 NA CASSLRWGTRDTIANTGELFF TGTGCCAGCAGCTTAAGGTGGGGGACCCGGGACACAATAGCGAACACCGGGGAGCTGTTTTTT
TRBJ1-1 NA TRBV7-8 NA CASSPSGTTNTEAFF TGTGCCAGCAGCCCAAGTGGGACGACGAACACTGAAGCTTTCTTT
TRBJ1-2 NA TRBV5-4 NA CASSPGGNYGYTF TGTGCCAGCAGCCCCGGGGGGAACTATGGCTACACCTTC
TRBJ2-7 TRBD2 TRBV27 NA CASNPGTSGSYEQYF TGTGCCAGCAACCCCGGGACTAGCGGGAGCTACGAGCAGTACTTC
TRBJ2-5 TRBD2 TRBV3-1 NA CASSLGEGDETQYF TGTGCCAGCAGCCTCGGGGAGGGCGATGAGACCCAGTACTTC
TRBJ2-7 TRBD2 TRBV11-2 NA CASSPVRRASGLYEQYF TGTGCCAGCAGCCCCGTTCGTAGGGCTAGCGGTTTATACGAGCAGTACTTC
TRBJ2-5 TRBD2 TRBV7-9 NA CASSPGTSGIRETQYF TGTGCCAGCAGCCCGGGGACTAGCGGGATAAGGGAGACCCAGTACTTC
TRBJ2-2 NA TRBV20-1 NA CSASHQGNTGELFF TGCAGTGCTAGCCACCAGGGCAACACCGGGGAGCTGTTTTTT
TRBJ1-3 TRBD1 TRBV5-1 NA CASSVSGGASGNTIYF TGCGCCAGCAGCGTATCAGGGGGCGCCTCTGGAAACACCATATATTTT
TRBJ2-2 TRBD2 TRBV29-1 NA CSVEDRLAGVMSGELFF TGCAGCGTTGAAGATCGACTAGCGGGAGTCATGAGCGGGGAGCTGTTTTTT
TRBJ2-3 NA TRBV10-3 NA CAISLSTDTQYF TGTGCCATCAGTCTTAGCACAGATACGCAGTATTTT
TRBJ1-6 NA TRBV18 NA CASSPGTNSPLHF TGTGCCAGCTCACCCGGGACAAATTCACCCCTCCACTTT
TRBJ1-3 NA TRBV2 few CASSGSLSGNTIYF TGTGCCAGCAGTGGCAGCCTCTCTGGAAACACCATATATTTT
TRBJ1-6 NA TRBV11-2 NA CASSLRGLRNSPLHF TGTGCCAGCAGCTTGAGGGGGTTAAGGAATTCACCCCTCCACTTT
TRBJ1-1 NA TRBV7-3 NA CASSSSRDAEAFF TGTGCCAGCAGCTCGTCCCGAGACGCTGAAGCTTTCTTT
TRBJ2-6 NA TRBV15 few CATSRAVYGTYSGANVLTF TGTGCCACCAGCAGGGCCGTGTATGGGACTTACTCTGGGGCCAACGTCCTGACTTTC
TRBJ2-7 TRBD2 TRBV2 few CASSSSGNSAYEQYF TGTGCCAGCAGTTCTAGCGGGAACAGCGCCTACGAGCAGTACTTC
TRBJ1-3 TRBD1 TRBV28 few CASSLGTAGNTIYF TGTGCCAGCAGTTTGGGGACAGCTGGAAACACCATATATTTT
TRBJ2-4 NA TRBV6-1 NA CASRINWVLVAKNIQYF TGTGCCAGCAGGATCAATTGGGTCTTGGTAGCCAAAAACATTCAGTACTTC
TRBJ2-7 TRBD2 TRBV7-2 NA CASSSPQREGDEQYF TGTGCCAGCAGCTCACCTCAGCGGGAGGGGGACGAGCAGTACTTC
TRBJ2-7 NA TRBV20-1 NA CSAMHYEQYF TGCAGTGCCATGCACTACGAGCAGTACTTC
TRBJ2-3 NA TRBV20-1 NA CSANDGEGTDTQYF TGCAGTGCTAATGATGGGGAAGGCACAGATACGCAGTATTTT
TRBJ2-1 TRBD2 TRBV18 NA CASSPQETSVTEQFF TGTGCCAGCTCACCTCAAGAGACTAGCGTAACTGAGCAGTTCTTC
TRBJ2-2 NA TRBV6-1 NA CASGGTNTGELFF TGTGCCAGCGGGGGAACGAACACCGGGGAGCTGTTTTTT
TRBJ1-4 NA TRBV5-5 NA CASSPNEKLFF TGTGCCAGCAGCCCCAATGAAAAACTGTTTTTT
TRBJ2-3 NA TRBV28 NA CASSFRPTSTDTQYF TGTGCCAGCAGTTTCAGGCCCACGAGCACAGATACGCAGTATTTT
TRBJ2-4 TRBD2 TRBV20-1 few CSALSGNAKNIQYF TGCAGTGCTCTTAGCGGGAATGCCAAAAACATTCAGTACTTC
TRBJ2-3 NA TRBV20-1 few CSATIGLHPDTQYF TGCAGTGCTACAATAGGACTACACCCAGATACGCAGTATTTT
TRBJ2-7 TRBD1 TRBV15 few CATSRDRPGQGSYEQYF TGTGCCACCAGCAGAGATCGCCCGGGACAGGGAAGTTACGAGCAGTACTTC
TRBJ2-7 NA TRBV19 NA CASEGPGEEQYF TGTGCCAGTGAGGGCCCAGGGGAAGAGCAGTACTTC
TRBJ1-1 NA TRBV28 NA CASSWYSEAFF TGTGCCAGCAGTTGGTACTCTGAAGCTTTCTTT
TRBJ2-5 TRBD1 TRBV11-2 few CASSPSGQGSGRETQYF TGTGCCAGCAGCCCCTCGGGACAGGGGAGCGGGAGAGAGACCCAGTACTTC
TRBJ1-5 NA TRBV12-3/TRBV12-4 few CASSVRRDLNQPQHF TGTGCCAGCAGTGTAAGGCGGGATCTCAATCAGCCCCAGCATTTT
TRBJ2-5 NA TRBV2 NA CASSVGSSQETQYF TGTGCCAGCAGTGTAGGCTCGAGCCAAGAGACCCAGTACTTC
TRBJ2-7 TRBD1 TRBV15 few CATSNPTGLGEQYF TGTGCCACCAGCAACCCGACAGGGCTGGGTGAGCAGTACTTC
TRBJ2-5 TRBD2 TRBV7-9 NA CASAIAGVIETQYF TGTGCCAGCGCGATAGCGGGAGTCATTGAGACCCAGTACTTC
TRBJ2-5 TRBD1 TRBV9 NA CASSGPGTAQETQYF TGTGCCAGCAGCGGACCCGGGACAGCGCAAGAGACCCAGTACTTC
TRBJ1-3 NA TRBV19 NA CASSVQGSGGNTIYF TGTGCCAGTAGTGTACAGGGCAGCGGTGGAAACACCATATATTTT
TRBJ1-6 NA TRBV6-5 NA CASSYSTQPSPLHF TGTGCCAGCAGTTACTCCACTCAGCCATCACCCCTCCACTTT
TRBJ2-1 NA TRBV15 NA CATSSSGPYNEQFF TGTGCCACCAGCAGCTCCGGGCCCTACAATGAGCAGTTCTTC